This T cell receptor beta chain was obtained from a study of immune characterization of retroperitoneal liposarcoma. TCRdb independently ran MiXCR on the PCR reads; one entry per CDR3 protein. The sample lists 8,000 or so distinct CDR3 sequences; about 46% were seen once. V lost 4 bases to trimming and J lost 4 bases; unmatched junction nucleotides: 5. CDR3 length: 15 residues. The germline V gene encodes CDR1 WNHNN and CDR2 SYGVQD (reference sequence). Sequencing was carried out using tumor tissue. V gene TRBV10-1 combines with J gene TRBJ2-3, with 10 bases aligning to TRBD2. The sequence was collected from a male donor with retroperitoneal liposarcoma. The CDR3 loop is CASSAGTSDSDTQYF. CDR3 sequence (DNA): TGCGCCAGCAGTGCCGGGACTAGCGATTCAGATACGCAGTATTTT.